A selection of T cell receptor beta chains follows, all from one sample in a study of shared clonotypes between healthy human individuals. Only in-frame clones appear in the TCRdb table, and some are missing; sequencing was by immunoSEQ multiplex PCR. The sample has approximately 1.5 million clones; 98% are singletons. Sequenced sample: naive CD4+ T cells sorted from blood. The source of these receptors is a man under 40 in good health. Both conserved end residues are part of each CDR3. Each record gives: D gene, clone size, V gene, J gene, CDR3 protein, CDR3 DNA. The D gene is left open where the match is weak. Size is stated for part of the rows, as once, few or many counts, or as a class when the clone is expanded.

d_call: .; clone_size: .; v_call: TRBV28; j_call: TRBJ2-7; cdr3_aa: CASSPPTGTPSYEQYF; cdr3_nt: TGTGCCAGCAGTCCACCGACCGGGACTCCATCCTACGAGCAGTACTTC
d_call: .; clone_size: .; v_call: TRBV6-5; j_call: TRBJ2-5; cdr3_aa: CASSSLQGKETQYF; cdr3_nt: TGTGCCAGCAGTTCGTTACAGGGTAAAGAGACCCAGTACTTC
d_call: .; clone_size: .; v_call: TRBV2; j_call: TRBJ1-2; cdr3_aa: CASRGPANYGYTF; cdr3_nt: TGTGCCAGCAGGGGGCCAGCTAACTATGGCTACACCTTC
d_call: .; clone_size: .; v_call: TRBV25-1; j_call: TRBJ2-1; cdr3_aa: CASSGGSSSYNEQFF; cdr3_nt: TGTGCCAGCAGTGGGGGATCAAGCTCCTACAATGAGCAGTTCTTC
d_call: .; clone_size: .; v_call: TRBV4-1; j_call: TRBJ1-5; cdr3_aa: CASSQDVNALNQPQHF; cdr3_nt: TGCGCCAGCAGCCAAGATGTAAATGCCCTCAATCAGCCCCAGCATTTT
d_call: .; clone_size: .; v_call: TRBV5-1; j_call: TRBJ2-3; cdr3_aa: CASSLVSTDEDTQYF; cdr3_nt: TGCGCCAGCAGCTTGGTTTCTACGGACGAGGATACGCAGTATTTT
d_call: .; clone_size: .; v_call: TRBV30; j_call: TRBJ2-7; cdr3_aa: CAWSEGRTRAEQYF; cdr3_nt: TGTGCCTGGAGCGAGGGACGGACTCGAGCGGAGCAGTACTTC
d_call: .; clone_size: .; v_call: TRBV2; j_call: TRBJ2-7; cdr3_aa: CASSVRGITYEQYF; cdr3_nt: TGTGCCAGCAGTGTACGCGGGATCACCTACGAGCAGTACTTC
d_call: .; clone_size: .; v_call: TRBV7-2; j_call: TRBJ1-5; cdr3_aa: CASSLYLGSNQPQHF; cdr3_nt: TGTGCCAGCAGCTTATACCTGGGTAGCAATCAGCCCCAGCATTTT
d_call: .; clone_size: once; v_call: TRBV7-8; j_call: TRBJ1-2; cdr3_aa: CASISRPGMPVDNGYTF; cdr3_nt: TGTGCCAGCATTTCCAGGCCCGGGATGCCGGTGGATAATGGCTACACCTTC
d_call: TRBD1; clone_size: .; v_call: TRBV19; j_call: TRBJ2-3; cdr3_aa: CASRTSLGQGRQDTQYF; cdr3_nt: TGTGCCAGTAGGACGTCCCTGGGACAGGGGAGGCAAGATACGCAGTATTTT
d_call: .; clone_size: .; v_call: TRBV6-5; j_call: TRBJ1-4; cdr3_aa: CASRIGPDEKLFF; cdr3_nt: TGTGCCAGCAGAATTGGGCCCGATGAAAAACTGTTTTTT